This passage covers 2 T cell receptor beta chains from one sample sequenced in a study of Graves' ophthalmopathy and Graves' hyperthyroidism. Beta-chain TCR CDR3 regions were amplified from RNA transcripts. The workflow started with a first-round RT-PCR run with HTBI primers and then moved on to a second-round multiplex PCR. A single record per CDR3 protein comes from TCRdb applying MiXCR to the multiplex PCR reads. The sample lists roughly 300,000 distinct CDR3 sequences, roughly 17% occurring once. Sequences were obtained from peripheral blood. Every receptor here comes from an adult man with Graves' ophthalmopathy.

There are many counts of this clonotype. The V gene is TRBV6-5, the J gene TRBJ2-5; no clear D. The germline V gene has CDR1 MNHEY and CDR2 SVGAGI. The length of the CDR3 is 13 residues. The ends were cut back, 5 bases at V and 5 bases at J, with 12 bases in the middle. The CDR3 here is CASSRTVRETQYF. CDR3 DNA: TGTGCCAGCAGTAGGACCGTCAGGGAGACCCAGTACTTC.

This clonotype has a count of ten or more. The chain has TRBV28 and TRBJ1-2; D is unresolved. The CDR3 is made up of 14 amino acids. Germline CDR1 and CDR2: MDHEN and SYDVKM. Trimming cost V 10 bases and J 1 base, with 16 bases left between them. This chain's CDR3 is CATSGWTDNYGYTF. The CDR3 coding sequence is TGTGCCACGTCCGGATGGACGGATAACTATGGCTACACCTTC.